This TCR beta chain originates from a study of T-cell memory formation after mild COVID-19. Each CDR3 protein is one row after TCRdb ran MiXCR on the 5' RACE reads. The sample has about 540,000 distinct CDR3 sequences, 20% seen once. The CDR3 extends over 12 amino acids. Germline V CDR1 and CDR2: DFQATT, SNEGSKA (reference sequence). Germline trimming cut 6 bases from V and 3 bases from J; bases unmatched to any gene: 4. The rearrangement links TRBV20-1 to TRBJ2-7; 8 positions match TRBD1. Material: PBMCs or a T cell subset sorted from them (not recorded which). The receptor was isolated from an adult woman who had mild COVID-19 (a few samples of this study predate the infection). Cell type and time point are not known. The CDR3 sequence is CSARDRYYEQYF. The CDR3 nucleotides read TGCAGTGCGAGGGACAGGTACTACGAGCAGTACTTC.